Described below is a single TCR beta chain sequence and its context. What this receptor recognizes is not known. Within one base of it there is no much larger clone, and no base qualities were kept. Using the deep immunoSEQ assay, multiplex PCR amplified TCR CDR3 regions from genomic DNA. Genomic DNA extracted from each cell subset was distributed evenly over all wells of several immunoSEQ 96-well plates, and each plate served as one replicate. For sorted subsets, 200 to 250 ng of genomic DNA, equivalent to around 30,000 T cell genomes, went into each replicate PCR. The purified libraries were quantified using a Qubit 3.0 fluorometer, sized with a Bioanalyzer 2100, and then quantified again using the KAPA Library Quantification kit. Every immunoSEQ 96-well plate was sequenced on a dedicated single-read 150-cycle Illumina NextSeq 550 flow cell. In the original analysis: Because the immunoSEQ output included only junctional sequences and no quality scores, the filtering could not be the same as the filtering used for full-length reads. To assign V/J genes and CDR3, sequences were annotated using PyIR, a Python wrapper for IgBLAST v1.9, with IMGT germline references. Any read was removed if the V/J assignment was weak (E-value above 1e-6), the CDR3 was missing, or the read contained stop codons, out-of-frame junctions, or ambiguous translated residues. A V3J clonotype was defined by an identical inferred V gene, J gene, and CDR3 amino acid sequence. Percentage overlap between repertoires was calculated by dividing the number of shared unique clonotypes by the size of the smaller repertoire. RTK rarefaction, the Chao1 estimator, and Recon v2.1 estimates of unobserved clonotypes were used to assess repertoire richness. Generation probabilities for all TCRbeta clonotypes obtained by the gDNA method from a handful of donors were computed using OLGA. The table was pulled from immuneACCESS by TCRdb, which kept in-frame rearrangements only. Such tables lose some clones; where checked, under half of the loss comes from unresolved V genes, and the rest has no known cause. V, J and clone size were drawn from that table, and D and trimming were deduced from the DNA. The sample contains some 2.1 million clones, roughly 94% of them found a single time. Together, the top ten hold approximately 0.13% of the sample.

The data stem from a study of shared clonotypes between healthy human individuals (dated by TCRdb to the early 2020s). Describing the broader study: The cohort included a few men and two women between 18 and 49 years of age. Each donor's leukapheresis produced roughly between roughly 0.85 and 10 billion PBMCs. Blood TCR repertoires of about 5 healthy adults were deeply sequenced to estimate repertoire size and the extent of clonotype sharing between individuals. To increase sequencing depth and limit assay-specific biases, different laboratories used diverse techniques to prepare libraries and sequence TCR repertoires. Per donor, three plates each were used for CD4 naive and CD4 memory, two for CD8 naive, and one for CD8 memory. Points the paper makes about the study in general: Sharing across a handful of donors was observed for around 5% of naive CD4, 3% to 4% of naive CD8, roughly 2.4% of memory CD4, and roughly 0.4% of memory CD8 clonotypes. Sampling was limited to blood, and TCR repertoires in tissue likely differ from TCR repertoires in blood. Larger estimated clonotype richness was generally found for naive subsets than for memory subsets. Higher generation probabilities were observed for clonotypes shared by all four sorted-subset donors than for non-shared clonotypes. Because the study included only a small number of donors, the genetic and exposure-history diversity represented was limited. Even with the large sequencing depth, rarefaction of the sorted-subset datasets indicated that sequencing was incomplete. Pairwise subsampling led to the expectation that sequencing depth would affect the degree of clonotype sharing among donors.

Healthy HIV-negative adults with no recently reported acute infections or vaccinations were included as donors. Every donor was a Caucasian adult residing in Nashville, Tennessee, USA. Magnetic negative selection was used to enrich CD4+ T cells, after which naive cells were positively selected on CD45RA and the negative fraction became the memory subset. Blood was collected by leukapheresis, and PBMCs were isolated by Ficoll-Histopaque density gradient centrifugation and then cryopreserved in liquid nitrogen vapor phase. Purity and quantity of every magnetically sorted T cell population were checked by analytical flow cytometry. From each sorted fraction, genomic DNA was isolated and quantified by UV absorbance on a Nanodrop 2000c. In the germline V gene, CDR1 corresponds to SGDLS and CDR2 to YYNGEE. V is cut back by 8 bases and J by 2 bases, with 6 bases in the junction unmatched. Its CDR3 holds 14 amino acids, cysteine through phenylalanine. The read is trimmed to its CDR3 DNA, 42 bases read in frame from base 1.

The chain joins TRBV9 to TRBJ2-7; TRBD2 aligns with 11 central bases. Sequencing was done on a sample of naive CD4+ T cells sorted from blood. According to the study, the label for this sample's cell subset or site signals: CD45RA+ positively selected. The receptor was isolated from a man in his late teens or twenties in good health. The encoded CDR3 is CASSPSGGPYEQYF. In nucleotides, the sequence is TGTGCCAGTTCCCCTAGCGGGGGGCCCTACGAGCAGTACTTC.